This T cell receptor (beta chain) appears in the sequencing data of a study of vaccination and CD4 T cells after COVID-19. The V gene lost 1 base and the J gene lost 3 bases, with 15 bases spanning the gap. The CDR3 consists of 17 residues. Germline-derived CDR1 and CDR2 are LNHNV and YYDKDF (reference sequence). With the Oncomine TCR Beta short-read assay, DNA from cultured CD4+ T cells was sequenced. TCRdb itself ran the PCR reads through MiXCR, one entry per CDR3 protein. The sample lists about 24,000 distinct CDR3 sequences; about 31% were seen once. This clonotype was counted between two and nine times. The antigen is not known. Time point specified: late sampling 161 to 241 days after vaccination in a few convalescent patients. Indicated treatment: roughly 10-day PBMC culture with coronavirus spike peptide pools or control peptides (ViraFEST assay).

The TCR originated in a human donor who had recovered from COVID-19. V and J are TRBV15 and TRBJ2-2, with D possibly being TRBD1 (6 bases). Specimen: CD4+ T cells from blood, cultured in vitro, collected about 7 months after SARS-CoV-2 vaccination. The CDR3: CATSRVVWRQDTGELFF. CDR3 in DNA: TGTGCCACCAGCAGAGTGGTATGGCGACAGGACACCGGGGAGCTGTTTTTT.